This TCR beta chain came from a study of T-cell reconstitution after alpha-beta-depleted transplantation in children. Preparation of the TCRbeta library involved a method that used unique molecular identifiers. TCRdb called the PCR reads again in MiXCR, with one record for every CDR3 protein. The sample yields about 360,000 distinct CDR3 sequences, about 14% seen once. This clonotype was found many times. The V gene's germline CDR1 is DFQATT and CDR2 SNEGSKA (reference sequence). The V gene lost 3 bases and the J gene lost 5 bases, with 19 bases spanning the gap. CDR3 length: 15 amino acids. The TCR comes from a human donor who donated a stem cell graft to a child with Fanconi anemia. This chain connects TRBV20-1 to TRBJ2-5, with D possibly being TRBD2 (5 bases). The starting material was PBMCs, obtained from the stem cell graft. In DNA form, the CDR3 reads TGCAGTGCTAGGGCCCCGGGATTTTCAGTTGAGACCCAGTACTTC. Encoded protein: CSARAPGFSVETQYF.